One T cell receptor (beta chain) is described in this entry. This CDR3 region has 16 residues. V gave up 2 bases and J gave up 2 bases; unmatched junction bases: 5. The germline CDR1 and CDR2 sequences are MGHRA and YSYEKL. The data originate from a study of blood T cell repertoires in COVID-19. Generated by immunoSEQ multiplex PCR, the TCRdb table keeps only in-frame clones and is missing some. The sample has 200,000 to 250,000 clones, approximately 80% seen once. Each participant's cohort was designated according to participant-reported clinical history. Among Cohort 3 donors, those recovered had two negative PCRs, clearance, or symptom resolution.

The sequence was obtained from a man aged 55 to 70 who had recovered from COVID-19. Material for sequencing was PBMCs or T cells enriched from blood (not recorded which). The V gene is TRBV4-1, the J gene TRBJ1-4; 7 positions match TRBD1. This CDR3 reads CASSQKATGTNEKLFF. CDR3 coding DNA: TGCGCCAGCAGCCAAAAGGCGACAGGGACTAATGAAAAACTGTTTTTT.